The TCR beta chain described here comes from a study of spatial heterogeneity in lung cancer. V lost 6 bases and J lost 8, with 14 bases in between. The length of the CDR3 is 13 residues. The sample holds a few counts of this clonotype. Time point noted: blood at routine non-recurrence follow-up after resection. Tumor, nontumor lung or frozen PBMC supplied whole RNA that was sequenced unsorted. Every TCR cDNA molecule carried a tag that served as a unique molecular identifier. Using its own MiXCR run on the 5' RACE reads, TCRdb lists one record per CDR3 protein. The sample lists about 16,000 distinct CDR3 sequences; roughly 6% were seen once.

The chain employs TRBV12-3 or TRBV12-4 and TRBJ2-4; D is unclear. The input for sequencing was PBMCs, taken at follow-up. The source of this sequence is a male donor with early-stage non-small cell lung cancer. The CDR3 DNA is TGTGCCAGCAGATCCTCTGGGCCGGACATTCAGTACTTC. Translated, it gives CASRSSGPDIQYF.